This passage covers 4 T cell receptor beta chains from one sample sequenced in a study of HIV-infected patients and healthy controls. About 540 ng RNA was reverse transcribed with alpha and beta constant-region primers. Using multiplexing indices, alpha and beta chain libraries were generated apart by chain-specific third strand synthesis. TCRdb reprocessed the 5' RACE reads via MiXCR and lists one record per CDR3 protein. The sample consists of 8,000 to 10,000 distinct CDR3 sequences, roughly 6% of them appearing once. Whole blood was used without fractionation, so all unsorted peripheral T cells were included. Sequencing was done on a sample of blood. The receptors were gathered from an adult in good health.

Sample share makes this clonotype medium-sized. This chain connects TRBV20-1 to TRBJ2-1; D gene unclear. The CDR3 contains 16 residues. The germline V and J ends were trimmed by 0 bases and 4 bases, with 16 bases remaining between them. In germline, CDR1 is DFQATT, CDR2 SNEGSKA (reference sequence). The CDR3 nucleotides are TGCAGTGCTAGAGATTTGCGCAGGATCAATTACAATGAGCAGTTCTTC. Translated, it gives CSARDLRRINYNEQFF.

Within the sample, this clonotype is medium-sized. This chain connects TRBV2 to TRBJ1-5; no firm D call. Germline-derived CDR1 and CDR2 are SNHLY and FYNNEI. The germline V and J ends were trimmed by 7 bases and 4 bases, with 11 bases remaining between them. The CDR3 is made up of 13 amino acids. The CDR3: CASMNDTNQPQHF. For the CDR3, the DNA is TGTGCCAGCATGAACGACACTAATCAGCCCCAGCATTTT. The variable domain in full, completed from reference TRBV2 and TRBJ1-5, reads EPEVTQTPSHQVTQMGQEVILRCVPISNHLYFYWYRQILGQKVEFLVSFYNNEISEKSEIFDDQFSVERPDGSNFTLKIRSTKLEDSAMYFCASMNDTNQPQHFGDGTRLSIL.

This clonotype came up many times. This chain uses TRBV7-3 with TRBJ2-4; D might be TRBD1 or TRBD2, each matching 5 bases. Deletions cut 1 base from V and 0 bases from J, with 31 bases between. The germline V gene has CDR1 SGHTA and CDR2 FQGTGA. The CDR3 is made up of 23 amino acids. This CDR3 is CASSLRIGETGTDSTLAKNIQYF. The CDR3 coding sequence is TGTGCCAGCAGCTTAAGAATTGGGGAAACCGGGACGGACTCGACTCTAGCCAAAAACATTCAGTACTTC.

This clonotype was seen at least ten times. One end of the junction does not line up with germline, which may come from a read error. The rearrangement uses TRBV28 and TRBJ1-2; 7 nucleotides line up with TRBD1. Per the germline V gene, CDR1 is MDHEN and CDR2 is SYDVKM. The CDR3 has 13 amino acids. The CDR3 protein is CASSSRQGFFSRF. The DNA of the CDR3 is TGTGCCAGCAGTTCGCGACAGGGATTCTTTTCCAGGTTC.